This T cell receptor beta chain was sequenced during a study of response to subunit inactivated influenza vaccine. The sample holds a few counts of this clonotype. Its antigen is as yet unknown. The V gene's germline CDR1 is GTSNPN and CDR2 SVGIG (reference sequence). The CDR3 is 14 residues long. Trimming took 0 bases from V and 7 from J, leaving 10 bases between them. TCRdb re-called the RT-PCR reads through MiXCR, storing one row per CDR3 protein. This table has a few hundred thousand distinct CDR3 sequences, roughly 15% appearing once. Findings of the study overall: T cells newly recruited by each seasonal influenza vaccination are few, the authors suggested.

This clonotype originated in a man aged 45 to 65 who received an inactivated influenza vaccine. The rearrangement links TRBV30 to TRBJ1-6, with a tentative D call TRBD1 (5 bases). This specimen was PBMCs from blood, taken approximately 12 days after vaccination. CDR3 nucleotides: TGTGCCTGGAGTGTTCAGGGTAGAAATTCACCCCTCCACTTT. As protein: CAWSVQGRNSPLHF.